This TCR beta chain emerged from a study of cytomegalovirus exposure and HLA in healthy donors. Study as a whole: Previous work identified roughly 110 million unique TCR beta sequences from around 200 million T cells.

Whole-study findings and limits: Association of a missense DCLRE1C variant with TCR beta V- and J-gene trimming was reported in a later analysis.

Primers included in the PCR were 60 Vbeta and 13 Jbeta primers. Clones were read by immunoSEQ multiplex PCR, and TCRdb kept only the in-frame ones, dropping some. The repertoire holds around 170,000 clones, with around 77% as singletons. The CDR3 covers 17 residues. V was trimmed by 5 bases and J by 4 bases, leaving 23 bases between them. Germline V gene data show CDR1 as LNHDA and CDR2 as SQIVND (reference sequence). This clone came up a few times. The antigen remains unidentified. This receptor was identified in a woman in her thirties in good health and CMV-seronegative. Sequenced input: PBMCs. This chain links TRBV19 with TRBJ1-2, with no clear D. This chain's CDR3 is CASSPDPGSGWPYGYTF. CDR3 nucleotide sequence: TGTGCCAGTAGTCCAGACCCGGGATCTGGCTGGCCCTATGGCTACACCTTC.